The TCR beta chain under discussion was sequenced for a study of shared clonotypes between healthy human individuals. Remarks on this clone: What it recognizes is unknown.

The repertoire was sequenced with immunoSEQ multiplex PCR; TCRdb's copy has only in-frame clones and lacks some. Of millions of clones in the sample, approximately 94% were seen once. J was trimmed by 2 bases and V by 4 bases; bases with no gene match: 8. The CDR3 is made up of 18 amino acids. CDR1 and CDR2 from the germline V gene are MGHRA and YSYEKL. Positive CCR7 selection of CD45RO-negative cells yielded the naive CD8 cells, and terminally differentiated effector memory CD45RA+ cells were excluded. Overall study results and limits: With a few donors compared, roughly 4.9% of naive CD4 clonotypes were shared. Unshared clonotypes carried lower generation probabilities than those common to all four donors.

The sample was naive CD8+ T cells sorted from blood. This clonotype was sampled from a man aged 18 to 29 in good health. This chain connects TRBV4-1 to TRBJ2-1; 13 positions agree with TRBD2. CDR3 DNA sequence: TGCGCCAGCAGCCCAGGACTAGCGGGGGTCGATGCCTACAATGAGCAGTTCTTC. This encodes CASSPGLAGVDAYNEQFF.